This T cell receptor beta chain derives from a study of response to subunit inactivated influenza vaccine. This clonotype was seen many times. Trimming removed 1 base from V and 2 bases from J; junction bases left unmatched: 4. Germline loops: CDR1 SGHDT, CDR2 YYEEEE. The CDR3 sequence is 15 residues long. TCRdb analysed the RT-PCR reads with MiXCR anew, one entry per CDR3 protein. This sample has 200,000 to 300,000 distinct CDR3 sequences, with more than 9% found just once. This TCR came from a man between 50 and 59 years old who received an inactivated influenza vaccine. The chain joins TRBV5-6 to TRBJ1-1; the match to TRBD1 covers 8 bases. Sequencing used non-naive T cells sorted from PBMCs, obtained about 14 days before vaccination. CDR3 sequence: CASSLRTGSNTEAFF. The DNA of the CDR3 is TGTGCCAGCAGCTTGAGGACAGGGTCCAACACTGAAGCTTTCTTT.